Below, one T cell receptor beta chain is given with its context. The germline V gene encodes CDR1 DFQATT and CDR2 SNEGSKA (reference sequence). This CDR3 has 13 residues. The input for each TCR library was approximately 3,800 ng of total RNA. TCRalpha along with TCRbeta cDNA was subjected to two nested PCRs lasting roughly 17 and 9 cycles. TCRdb reworked the 5' RACE reads into one entry per CDR3 protein, no DNA. In all, the sample yields 90,000 to 110,000 distinct CDR3 sequences. The data originate from a study of monozygotic twins with inflammatory bowel disease. The sample was blood. This chain joins TRBV20-1 and TRBJ2-3; checking the TCRdb D call of TRBD1 is not possible without DNA. The clonotype was recovered from a human donor with ulcerative colitis or Crohn's disease, or a healthy co-twin of an affected twin (not recorded which). The CDR3 protein is CSARVGGADTQYF.